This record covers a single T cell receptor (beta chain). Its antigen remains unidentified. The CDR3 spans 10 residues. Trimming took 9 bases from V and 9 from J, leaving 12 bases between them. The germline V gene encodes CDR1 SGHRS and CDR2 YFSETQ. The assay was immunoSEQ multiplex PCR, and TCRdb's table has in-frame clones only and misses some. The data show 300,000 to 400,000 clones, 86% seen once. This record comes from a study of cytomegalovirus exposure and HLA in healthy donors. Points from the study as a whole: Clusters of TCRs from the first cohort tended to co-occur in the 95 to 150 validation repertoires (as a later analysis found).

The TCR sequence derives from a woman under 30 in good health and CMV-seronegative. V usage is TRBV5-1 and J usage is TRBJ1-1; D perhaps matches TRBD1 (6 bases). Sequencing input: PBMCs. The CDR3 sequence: CATGQLKAFF. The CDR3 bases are TGCGCCACCGGACAGCTCAAAGCTTTCTTT.